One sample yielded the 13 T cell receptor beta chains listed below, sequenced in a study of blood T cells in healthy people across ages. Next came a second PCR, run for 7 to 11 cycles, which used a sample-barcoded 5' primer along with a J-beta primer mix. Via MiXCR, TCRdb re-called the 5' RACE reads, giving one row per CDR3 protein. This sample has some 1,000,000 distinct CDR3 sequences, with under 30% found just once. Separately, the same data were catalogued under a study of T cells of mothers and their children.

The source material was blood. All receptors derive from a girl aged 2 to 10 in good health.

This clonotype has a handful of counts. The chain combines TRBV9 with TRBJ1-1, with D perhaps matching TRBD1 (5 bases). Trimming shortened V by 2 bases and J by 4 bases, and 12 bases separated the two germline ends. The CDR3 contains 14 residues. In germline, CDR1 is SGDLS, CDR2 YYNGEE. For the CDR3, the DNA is TGTGCCAGCAGCGTCGAGGGGCAGGGCACTGAAGCTTTCTTT. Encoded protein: CASSVEGQGTEAFF.

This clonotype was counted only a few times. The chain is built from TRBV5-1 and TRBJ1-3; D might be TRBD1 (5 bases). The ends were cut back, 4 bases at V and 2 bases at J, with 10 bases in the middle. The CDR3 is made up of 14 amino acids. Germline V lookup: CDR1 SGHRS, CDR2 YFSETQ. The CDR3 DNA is TGCGCCAGCAGCCAGGGACTGCCTGGAAACACCATATATTTT. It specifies CASSQGLPGNTIYF.

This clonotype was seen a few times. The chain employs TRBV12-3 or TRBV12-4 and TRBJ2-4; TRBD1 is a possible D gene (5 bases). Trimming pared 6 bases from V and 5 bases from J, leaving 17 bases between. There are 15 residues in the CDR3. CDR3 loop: CASSQGSKGENIQYF. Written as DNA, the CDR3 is TGTGCCAGCAGCCAAGGGTCAAAAGGGGAAAACATTCAGTACTTC.

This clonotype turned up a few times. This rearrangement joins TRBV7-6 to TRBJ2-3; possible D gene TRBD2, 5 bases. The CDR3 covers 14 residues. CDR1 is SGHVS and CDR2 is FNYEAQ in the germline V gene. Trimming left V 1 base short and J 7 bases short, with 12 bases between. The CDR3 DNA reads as TGTGCCAGCAGCTTAGGAGGGATGAAGAATACGCAGTATTTT. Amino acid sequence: CASSLGGMKNTQYF.

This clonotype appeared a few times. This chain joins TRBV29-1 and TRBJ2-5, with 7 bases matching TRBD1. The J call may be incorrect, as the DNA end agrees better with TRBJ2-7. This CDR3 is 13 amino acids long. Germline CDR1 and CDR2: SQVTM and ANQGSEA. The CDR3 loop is CSTSRGLGYEQYF. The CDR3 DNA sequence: TGCAGTACCTCGAGGGGGCTAGGCTACGAGCAGTACTTC.

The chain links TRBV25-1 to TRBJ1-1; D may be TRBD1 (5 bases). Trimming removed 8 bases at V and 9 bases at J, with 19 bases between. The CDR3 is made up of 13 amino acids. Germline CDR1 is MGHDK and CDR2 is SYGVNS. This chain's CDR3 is CASGQTGTGKAFF. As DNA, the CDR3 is TGTGCCAGCGGGCAAACCGGGACTGGGAAAGCTTTCTTT.

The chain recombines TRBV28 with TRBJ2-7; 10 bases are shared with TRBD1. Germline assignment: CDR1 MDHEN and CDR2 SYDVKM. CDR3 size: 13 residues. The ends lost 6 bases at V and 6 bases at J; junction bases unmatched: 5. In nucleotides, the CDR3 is TGTGCCAGCAGCCTGACAGGGGGCTCCGAGCAGTACTTC. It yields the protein CASSLTGGSEQYF.

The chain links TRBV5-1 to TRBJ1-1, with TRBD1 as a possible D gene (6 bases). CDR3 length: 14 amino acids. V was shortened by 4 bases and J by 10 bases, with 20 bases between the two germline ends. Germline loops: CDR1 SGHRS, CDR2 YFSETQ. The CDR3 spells CASSDEGRTETAFF. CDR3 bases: TGCGCCAGCAGCGATGAGGGCCGGACAGAGACAGCTTTCTTT.

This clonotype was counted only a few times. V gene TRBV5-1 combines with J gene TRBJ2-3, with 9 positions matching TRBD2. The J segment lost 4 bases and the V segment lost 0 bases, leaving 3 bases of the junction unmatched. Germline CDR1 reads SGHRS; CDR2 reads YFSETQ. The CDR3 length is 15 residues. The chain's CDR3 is CASSLAVAGADTQYF. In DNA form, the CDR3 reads TGCGCCAGCAGCTTGGCCGTAGCGGGGGCAGATACGCAGTATTTT.

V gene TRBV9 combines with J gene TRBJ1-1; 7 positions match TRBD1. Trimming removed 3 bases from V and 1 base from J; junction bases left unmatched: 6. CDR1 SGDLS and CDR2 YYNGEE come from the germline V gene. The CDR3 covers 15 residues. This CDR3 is CASSEGDSGNTEAFF. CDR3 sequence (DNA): TGTGCCAGCAGCGAGGGGGACAGCGGGAACACTGAAGCTTTCTTT.

Here the CDR3 reads CASSFSRAGPKVPEQFF. The CDR3 nucleotides read TGCGCCAGCAGCTTTTCCCGAGCCGGGCCAAAAGTCCCTGAGCAGTTCTTC. The rearrangement links TRBV5-1 to TRBJ2-1; D remains unclear. The V gene's germline CDR1 is SGHRS and CDR2 YFSETQ. The CDR3 has 17 residues. V lost 2 bases and J 9 bases, leaving 24 bases between the germline ends.

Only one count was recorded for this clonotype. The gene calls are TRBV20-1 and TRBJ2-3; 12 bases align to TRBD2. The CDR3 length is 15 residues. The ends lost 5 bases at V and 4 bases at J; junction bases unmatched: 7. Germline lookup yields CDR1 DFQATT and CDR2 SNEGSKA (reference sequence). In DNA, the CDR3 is TGCAGTGCTCTAGGACTAGCGGGGTTACCAGATACGCAGTATTTT. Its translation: CSALGLAGLPDTQYF.

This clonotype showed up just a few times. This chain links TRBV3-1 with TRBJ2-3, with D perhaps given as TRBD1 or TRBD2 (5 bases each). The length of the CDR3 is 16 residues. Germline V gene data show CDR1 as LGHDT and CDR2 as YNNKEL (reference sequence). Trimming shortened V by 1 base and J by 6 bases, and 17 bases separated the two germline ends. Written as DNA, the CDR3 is TGTGCCAGCAGCCAAGGAGGGCTAGATGGGACGGATACGCAGTATTTT. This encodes CASSQGGLDGTDTQYF.